This T cell receptor (beta chain) originates from a study of CD8+ T cells in alopecia areata. Trimming left V 6 bases short and J 6 bases short, with 5 bases between. In germline, CDR1 is MDHEN, CDR2 SYDVKM. The CDR3 totals 10 residues. Extraction of RNA preceded its reverse transcription into cDNA, which served as the sequencing template. Clones were sequenced by immunoSEQ multiplex PCR, and TCRdb holds only the in-frame ones, with some missing. Of about 150,000 clones listed, less than 75% are singletons. The clonotype was recovered from a human donor in good health. The material sequenced was CD8+ T cells sorted from blood. The V call is TRBV28, the J call TRBJ1-1; no definite D call. CDR3 residues: CASRASEAFF. CDR3 DNA sequence: TGTGCCAGCAGGGCGTCTGAAGCTTTCTTT. Together with reference TRBV28 and TRBJ1-1, the CDR3 gives the full variable domain: DVKVTQSSRYLVKRTGEKVFLECVQDMDHENMFWYRQDPGLGLRLIYFSYDVKMKEKGDIPEGYSVSREKKERFSLILESASTNQTSMYLCASRASEAFFGQGTRLTVV.